This T cell receptor (beta chain) appears in the sequencing data of a study of T cell changes during pregnancy in multiple sclerosis. Germline CDR1 SGHVS, CDR2 FQNEAQ. V lost 3 bases, J lost 6 bases, and 8 bases lay in between. The CDR3 runs to 13 residues. Only in-frame clones appear in the TCRdb table, and some are missing; sequencing was by immunoSEQ multiplex PCR. Of some 27,000 clones detected, 93% appear once; the ten largest clones hold approximately 0.39%. This chain connects TRBV7-8 to TRBJ2-2; weak D call: TRBD2 (5 bases). The sequence was collected from a female donor with multiple sclerosis, enrolled in a pregnancy study. Sequences were derived from CD4+ T cells from peripheral blood mononuclear cells, sampled after pregnancy. Written as DNA, the CDR3 is TGTGCCAGCAGCTTCCGGGGATCCGGGGAGCTGTTTTTT. Its translation is CASSFRGSGELFF.